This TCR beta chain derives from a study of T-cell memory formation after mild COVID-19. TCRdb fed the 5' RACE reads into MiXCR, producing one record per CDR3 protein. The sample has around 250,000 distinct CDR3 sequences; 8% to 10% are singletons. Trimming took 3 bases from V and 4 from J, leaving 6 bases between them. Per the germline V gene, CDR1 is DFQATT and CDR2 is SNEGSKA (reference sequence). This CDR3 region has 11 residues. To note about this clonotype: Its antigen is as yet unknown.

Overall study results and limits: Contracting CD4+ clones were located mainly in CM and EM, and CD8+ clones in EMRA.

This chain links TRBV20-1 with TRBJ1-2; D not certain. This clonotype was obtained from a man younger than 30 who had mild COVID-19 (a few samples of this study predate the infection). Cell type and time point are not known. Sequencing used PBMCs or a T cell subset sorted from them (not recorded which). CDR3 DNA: TGCAGTGCTAGCGGGAGCTATGGCTACACCTTC. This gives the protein CSASGSYGYTF.